The TCR beta chain under discussion was sequenced for a study of cytomegalovirus exposure and HLA in healthy donors. Study outcomes and limitations: Cytomegalovirus association was assigned to more than 150 TCR beta chains.

In the PCR, 60 Vbeta and 13 Jbeta primers were used. Original processing methods: Roughly 11 million shared chains were among around 80 million unique TCR beta chains counted in a later analysis. The assay was immunoSEQ multiplex PCR, and TCRdb's table has in-frame clones only and misses some. Clone size and the V and J calls come from that table; the DNA yielded D and trimming. The sample includes about 200,000 clones. On this clone: Its antigen remains unidentified.

The germline V and J ends were trimmed by 0 bases and 0 bases, with 15 bases remaining between them. CDR3 size: 19 residues. CDR1 is LGHNA, CDR2 YNFKEQ, per germline. Likely unrecorded immune exposures existed in these nominally healthy donors. The sequencing sample was made of PBMCs. The receptor's source is a girl aged 2 to 9 in good health and CMV-seropositive. V gene TRBV4-2 combines with J gene TRBJ2-6; the D gene is possibly TRBD2 (6 bases). The CDR3 DNA follows: TGTGCCAGCAGCCAAGAGGGGACTGGTACCTTCTCTGGGGCCAACGTCCTGACTTTC. Translating gives CASSQEGTGTFSGANVLTF.